This is a list of T cell receptor beta chains from one sample in a study of memory CD4+ T cells and cytomegalovirus serostatus. TCRdb's copy holds only in-frame clones and misses some; the assay was immunoSEQ multiplex PCR. The sample yields roughly 49,000 clones, 60% to 80% seen once. Sequencing was performed on memory CD4+ T cells from blood. Receptors were obtained from an adult in good health and CMV-seronegative. The CDR3 runs from the conserved cysteine through the conserved F or W. The D gene is left open where the match is weak. Clone size is not always given. Where it is, it says once, few, many or a class for expanded clones.

TRBJ1-2,NA,NA,TRBV4-1,CASSQVIGGFYGYTF,TGCGCCAGCAGTCAAGTTATAGGGGGTTTCTATGGCTACACCTTC
TRBJ1-1,NA,NA,TRBV10-3,CAISARDGTEAFF,TGTGCCATTTCCGCCAGGGACGGCACTGAAGCTTTCTTT
TRBJ2-2,NA,TRBD1,TRBV4-2,CASSQDPPTGDYTGELFF,TGTGCCAGCAGCCAAGATCCGCCGACAGGGGATTACACCGGGGAGCTGTTTTTT
TRBJ1-5,few,TRBD1,TRBV6-1,CASSEGTGLQPQHF,TGTGCCAGCAGTGAAGGGACAGGGCTTCAGCCCCAGCATTTT
TRBJ1-4,few,TRBD1,TRBV11-2,CASSLGSGGPYEKLFF,TGTGCCAGCAGCTTAGGTTCAGGGGGCCCATATGAAAAACTGTTTTTT
TRBJ2-1,NA,TRBD1,TRBV19,CASRADRSSYNEQFF,TGTGCCAGTAGAGCGGACAGGAGCTCCTACAATGAGCAGTTCTTC
TRBJ1-1,NA,NA,TRBV7-8,CASSLVEKGQVAFF,TGTGCCAGCAGCTTAGTCGAAAAAGGGCAGGTAGCTTTCTTT
TRBJ2-1,NA,NA,TRBV29-1,CSVRAANEQFF,TGCAGCGTCCGAGCGGCGAATGAGCAGTTCTTC
TRBJ1-5,few,TRBD1,TRBV18,CASSPTTGGGNQPQHF,TGTGCCAGCTCCCCGACGACAGGGGGAGGCAATCAGCCCCAGCATTTT
TRBJ2-2,NA,NA,TRBV27,CASRNQGTGELFF,TGTGCCAGCCGCAACCAGGGAACCGGGGAGCTGTTTTTT
TRBJ1-6,NA,NA,TRBV19,CASGRDLAAGVIPSPLHF,TGTGCCAGTGGAAGAGATTTGGCAGCAGGCGTTATTCCCTCTCCCCTCCACTTT
TRBJ1-2,once,NA,TRBV28,CASRQGVYGYTF,TGTGCCAGCAGGCAAGGGGTTTATGGCTACACCTTC
TRBJ1-1,few,NA,TRBV6-6,CASSYDDENTEAFF,TGTGCCAGCAGTTACGACGACGAGAACACTGAAGCTTTCTTT
TRBJ2-1,few,NA,TRBV5-1,CASSSLGGNEQFF,TGCGCCAGCAGCTCCCTGGGGGGAAATGAGCAGTTCTTC
TRBJ1-1,NA,TRBD1,TRBV19,CASMGTGDNRAFF,TGTGCCAGTATGGGGACAGGGGACAATAGAGCTTTCTTT
TRBJ1-1,NA,TRBD1,TRBV19,CASRTNPDRLAEAFF,TGTGCCAGTAGAACGAACCCGGACAGGCTGGCTGAAGCTTTCTTT
TRBJ1-6,NA,NA,TRBV6-4,CEDRDPIYNSPLHF,TGTGAAGACCGGGATCCCATCTATAATTCACCCCTCCACTTT
TRBJ1-3,NA,TRBD1,TRBV5-1,CASRVRSTGSSGNTIYF,TGCGCCAGCAGGGTCAGGTCGACAGGGAGCTCTGGAAACACCATATATTTT
TRBJ1-2,NA,TRBD1,TRBV30,CAWTGTGISGYTF,TGTGCCTGGACCGGGACAGGTATCTCTGGCTACACCTTC
TRBJ2-7,once,NA,TRBV6-1,CAIRWSINSYEQYF,TGTGCCATACGATGGAGTATTAACTCCTACGAGCAGTACTTC
TRBJ2-3,few,NA,TRBV6-1,CASSVGRAFTDTQYF,TGTGCCAGCAGTGTTGGCAGGGCCTTCACAGATACGCAGTATTTT
TRBJ2-7,NA,TRBD1,TRBV29-1,CSVSTGHHEQYF,TGCAGCGTTTCGACAGGGCACCACGAGCAGTACTTC
TRBJ2-7,NA,NA,TRBV18,CASSPASGYEQYF,TGTGCCAGCTCACCGGCTTCGGGATACGAGCAGTACTTC
TRBJ2-7,NA,NA,TRBV7-2,CASSLAGSLHYEQYF,TGTGCCAGCAGCTTAGCTGGATCGCTACACTACGAGCAGTACTTC
TRBJ2-7,once,NA,TRBV5-5,CASSFRGPAGSYEQYF,TGTGCCAGCAGCTTTAGGGGTCCGGCGGGCTCCTACGAGCAGTACTTC
TRBJ1-6,NA,NA,TRBV28,CASSTPGAPLSDYNSPLHF,TGTGCCAGCAGTACACCAGGGGCCCCCCTCTCAGATTATAATTCACCCCTCCACTTT
TRBJ2-1,NA,NA,TRBV5-1,CASKESSYNEQFF,TGCGCCAGCAAGGAGAGCTCCTACAATGAGCAGTTCTTC